A selection of T cell receptor beta chains follows, all from one sample in a study of follicular helper T cells after annual influenza vaccination. Sequencing used immunoSEQ multiplex PCR; TCRdb keeps in-frame clones, though not all of them. The top ten clones hold around 2.6% of a sample with about 5,600 clones, 84% of them seen once. Here the sequenced sample was CXCR5+ CD38- circulating T follicular helper cells from blood, taken 7 days after influenza vaccination. The origin of the receptors is an adult who received the influenza vaccine. Each CDR3 is given with its conserved first and last residue.

j_gene: TRBJ1-4
v_gene: TRBV2
CDR3aa: CASSEGGARGNEKLFF

j_gene: TRBJ2-1
v_gene: TRBV5-4
CDR3aa: CASSGVPPDEQFF

j_gene: TRBJ2-2
v_gene: TRBV7-2
CDR3aa: CASSKVSLNTGELFF

j_gene: TRBJ2-7
v_gene: TRBV29-1
CDR3aa: CSASQQDGPYEQYF

j_gene: TRBJ1-2
v_gene: TRBV5-4
CDR3aa: CASSLGQGGVYGYTF

j_gene: TRBJ1-1
v_gene: TRBV19
CDR3aa: CASSPTDNTEAFF

j_gene: TRBJ2-1
v_gene: TRBV7-3
CDR3aa: CASSPVPGSPQFF

j_gene: TRBJ2-7
v_gene: TRBV6-1
CDR3aa: CASSFRGSSYEQYF

j_gene: TRBJ2-5
v_gene: TRBV18
CDR3aa: CASSRGGFQETQYF

j_gene: TRBJ1-5
v_gene: TRBV19
CDR3aa: CASRFGTGNQPQHF

j_gene: TRBJ2-7
v_gene: TRBV7-2
CDR3aa: CASSLASGSSYEQYF

j_gene: TRBJ1-5
v_gene: TRBV7-8
CDR3aa: CASSLGVSNQPQHF

j_gene: TRBJ2-1
v_gene: TRBV15
CDR3aa: CATSRDSGRGNEQFF

j_gene: TRBJ1-1
v_gene: TRBV2
CDR3aa: CASSFGGVTFF